The text below deals with one T cell receptor (beta chain). Its cognate antigen has yet to be identified. No base-level quality is on record; no much larger clone is a single base apart. The time point tag for this specimen amounts to: baseline before first vaccination. The vaccinee samples were drawn from two UK trials, COV001 and COV002, one of which was a single-blind randomized controlled phase 2/3 trial testing AZD1222 (ChAdOx1 nCoV-19) in healthy adults. Trial participant PBMC samples were collected at day 0 and day 28 after the second dose for TCRbeta chain sequencing. The CDR3 numbers 13 residues from cysteine through phenylalanine. The entry retains the CDR3 DNA only, 39 bases that are in frame from base 1. According to the germline V gene, CDR1 reads SGHVS and CDR2 reads FNYEAQ. Between the V and J ends, shortened by 3 bases and 5 bases respectively, the junction contains 8 bases. This specimen comes from a study of T cell responses to AZD1222 COVID-19 vaccine (dated by TCRdb to 2020 to 2023). In terms of the full investigation: AZD1222 recipients whose second dose came at about 4 weeks and those whose second dose came at about 12 weeks were combined into one group, since spike-specific TCR depth and breadth did not differ between the two schedules. A total of about 230 trial participants underwent TCR sequencing, of whom roughly 210 received two doses of AZD1222 and some 25 received two doses of the MenACWY control vaccine. Trial participants were enrolled by age into subgroups of 18-55, 56-69 and 70-plus years, and around 150, 28 and 57 TCR-sequenced participants, respectively, were included in these subgroups.

The CDR3 regions of human TCRbeta chains were subjected to immunosequencing. In the source study's methods: TCRs in the repertoires were matched against a reference library of SARS-CoV-2-specific TCRs that had been generated with the MIRA antigen-specificity platform. Breadth meant the fraction of unique TCRs that were SARS-CoV-2-associated, whereas depth meant the fraction of total T cells that were SARS-CoV-2-associated. Each spike-specific TCR was assigned to its reactive spike region and to a CD4 or CD8 class using the MIRA data. Log10-transformed breadth and depth values were compared by one-way ANOVA with Sidak's multiple comparisons tests. The table was pulled from immuneACCESS by TCRdb, which kept in-frame rearrangements only. Such tables lose some clones; where checked, under half of the loss comes from unresolved V genes, and the rest has no known cause. V, J and clone size are those of that table, while D and trimming were read from the DNA. The sample table contains approximately 170,000 clones; only one count was recorded for approximately 90% of them. Roughly 6.9% of the sample lies in the top ten.

General study outcomes and caveats: The whole spike protein was spanned by vaccine-associated CD4 TCRs, and dominant responses were seen in regions 160-218 and 743-854. Spike-specific TCR breadth and depth rose significantly after two AZD1222 doses compared with day 0 and with MenACWY recipients. Only six AZD1222 recipients were SARS-CoV-2 seropositive at baseline, limiting conclusions about previously exposed vaccinees. Because no samples from the day 14 peak response were available, repertoires could be characterized only after the peak T cell response. Participants were mostly white British and included more females than males, and it was suggested by the authors that clonal diversity may have been underestimated. Epitopes outside the regions mutated in the B.1.351 and B.1.1.7 variants were reportedly recognized by nearly half of the unique spike-specific TCRs. The 56-69-year group was small, and its depth increase did not reach significance, likely because of low power.

The V and J segments used are TRBV7-6 and TRBJ1-5; the D gene cannot be resolved reliably. This specimen was peripheral blood, taken on day 0 of AZD1222 vaccination. The origin of this receptor is an adult in good health. The sequenced DNA: TGTGCCAGCAGCTTTTTAGAGGATCAGCCCCAGCATTTT. This encodes CASSFLEDQPQHF.